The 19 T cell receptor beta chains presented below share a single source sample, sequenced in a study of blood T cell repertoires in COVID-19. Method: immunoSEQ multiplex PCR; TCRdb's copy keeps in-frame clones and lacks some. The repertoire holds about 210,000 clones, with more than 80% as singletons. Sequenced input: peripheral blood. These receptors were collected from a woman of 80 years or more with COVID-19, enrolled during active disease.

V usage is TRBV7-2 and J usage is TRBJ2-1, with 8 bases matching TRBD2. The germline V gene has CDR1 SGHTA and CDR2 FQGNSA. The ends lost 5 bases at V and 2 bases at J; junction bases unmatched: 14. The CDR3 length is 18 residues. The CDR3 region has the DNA TGTGCCAGCAGCGGAAGCAGCAGCGGGAGTCGAACCTACAATGAGCAGTTCTTC. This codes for CASSGSSSGSRTYNEQFF.

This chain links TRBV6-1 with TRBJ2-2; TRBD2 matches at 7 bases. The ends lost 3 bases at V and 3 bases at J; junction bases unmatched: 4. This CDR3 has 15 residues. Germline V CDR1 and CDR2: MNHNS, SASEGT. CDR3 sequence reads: CASSDGGLDTGELFF. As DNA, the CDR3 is TGTGCCAGCAGTGACGGGGGGTTGGACACCGGGGAGCTGTTTTTT.

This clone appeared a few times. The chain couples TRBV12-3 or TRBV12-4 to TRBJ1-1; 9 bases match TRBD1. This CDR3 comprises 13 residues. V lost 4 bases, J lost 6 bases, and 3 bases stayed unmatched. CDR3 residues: CASSSGDRAEAFF. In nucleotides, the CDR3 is TGTGCCAGCAGTTCGGGGGACAGGGCTGAAGCTTTCTTT.

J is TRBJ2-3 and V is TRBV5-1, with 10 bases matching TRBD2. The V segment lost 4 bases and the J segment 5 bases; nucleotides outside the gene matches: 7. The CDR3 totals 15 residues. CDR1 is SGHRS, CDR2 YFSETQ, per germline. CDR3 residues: CASSRSGRWGDTQYF. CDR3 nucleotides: TGCGCCAGCAGCCGTAGCGGGAGGTGGGGAGATACGCAGTATTTT.

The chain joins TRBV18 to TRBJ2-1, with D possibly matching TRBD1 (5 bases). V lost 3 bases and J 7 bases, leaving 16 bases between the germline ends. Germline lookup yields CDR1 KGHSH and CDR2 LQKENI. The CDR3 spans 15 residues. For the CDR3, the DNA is TGTGCCAGCTCACCGAGTAGCAGGGAAGGGAATGAGCAGTTCTTC. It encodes CASSPSSREGNEQFF.

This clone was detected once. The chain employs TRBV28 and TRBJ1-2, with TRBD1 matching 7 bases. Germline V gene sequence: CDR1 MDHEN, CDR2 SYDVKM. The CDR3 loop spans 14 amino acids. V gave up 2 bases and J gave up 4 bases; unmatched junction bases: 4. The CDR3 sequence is CASSLGTEIYGYTF. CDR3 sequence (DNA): TGTGCCAGCAGTTTAGGGACAGAGATCTATGGCTACACCTTC.

Written as DNA, the CDR3 is TGTGCCATCGGGGCGGGACTCAGGCTCCCGGAGACCCAGTACTTC. Its protein product is CAIGAGLRLPETQYF. The rearrangement joins TRBV10-3 to TRBJ2-5; TRBD2 might be the D (6 bases). This CDR3 contains 15 residues. Trimming left V 8 bases short and J 5 bases short, with 21 bases between. CDR1 is ENHRY and CDR2 is SYGVKD in the germline V gene.

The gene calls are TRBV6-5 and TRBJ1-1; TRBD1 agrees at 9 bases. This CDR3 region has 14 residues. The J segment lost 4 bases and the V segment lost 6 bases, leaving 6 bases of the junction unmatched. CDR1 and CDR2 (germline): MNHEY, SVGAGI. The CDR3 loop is CASRTTGGTTEAFF. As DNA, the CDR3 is TGTGCCAGCAGAACCACAGGGGGCACCACTGAAGCTTTCTTT.

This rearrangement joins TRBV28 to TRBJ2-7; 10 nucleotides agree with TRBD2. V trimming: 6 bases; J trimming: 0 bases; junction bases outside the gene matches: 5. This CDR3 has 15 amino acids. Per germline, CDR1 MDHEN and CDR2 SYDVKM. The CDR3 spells CASRGPSGSSYEQYF. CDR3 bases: TGTGCCAGCAGAGGTCCTAGCGGGAGCTCCTACGAGCAGTACTTC.

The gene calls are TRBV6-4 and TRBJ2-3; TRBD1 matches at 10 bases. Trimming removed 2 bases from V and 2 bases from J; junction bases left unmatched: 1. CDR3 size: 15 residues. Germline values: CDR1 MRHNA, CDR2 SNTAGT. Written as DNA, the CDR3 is TGTGCCAGCAGTGACCGACAGGGGGCCACAGATACGCAGTATTTT. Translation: CASSDRQGATDTQYF.

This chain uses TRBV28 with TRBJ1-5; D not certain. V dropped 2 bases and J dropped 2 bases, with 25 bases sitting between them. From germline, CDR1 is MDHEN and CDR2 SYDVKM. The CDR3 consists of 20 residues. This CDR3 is CASSLAVGGSGGLRNQPQHF. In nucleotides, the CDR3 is TGTGCCAGCAGTTTAGCCGTGGGAGGTTCGGGTGGTTTACGCAATCAGCCCCAGCATTTT.

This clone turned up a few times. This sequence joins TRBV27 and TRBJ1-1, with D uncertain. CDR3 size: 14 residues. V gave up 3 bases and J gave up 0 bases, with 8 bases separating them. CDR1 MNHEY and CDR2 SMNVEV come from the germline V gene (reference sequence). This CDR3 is CASSLSRLNTEAFF. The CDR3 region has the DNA TGTGCCAGCAGTTTGTCACGGTTGAACACTGAAGCTTTCTTT.

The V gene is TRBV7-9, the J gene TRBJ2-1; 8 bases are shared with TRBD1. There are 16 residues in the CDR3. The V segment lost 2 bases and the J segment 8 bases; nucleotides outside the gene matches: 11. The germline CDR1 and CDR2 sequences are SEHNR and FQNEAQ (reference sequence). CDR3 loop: CASSLRQGQVGDEQFF. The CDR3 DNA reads TGTGCCAGCAGCTTAAGACAGGGGCAGGTCGGGGATGAGCAGTTCTTC.

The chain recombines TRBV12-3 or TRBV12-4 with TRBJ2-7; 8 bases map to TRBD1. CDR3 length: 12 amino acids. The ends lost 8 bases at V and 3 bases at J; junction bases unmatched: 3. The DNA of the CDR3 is TGTGCCAGCGGGACAGGTAACTACGAGCAGTACTTC. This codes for CASGTGNYEQYF.

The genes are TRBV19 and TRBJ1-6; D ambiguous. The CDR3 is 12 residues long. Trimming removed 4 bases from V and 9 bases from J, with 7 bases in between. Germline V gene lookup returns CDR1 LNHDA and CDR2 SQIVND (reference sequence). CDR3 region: CASSSYVSPLHF. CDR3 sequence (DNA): TGTGCCAGTAGTAGCTACGTTTCACCCCTCCACTTT.

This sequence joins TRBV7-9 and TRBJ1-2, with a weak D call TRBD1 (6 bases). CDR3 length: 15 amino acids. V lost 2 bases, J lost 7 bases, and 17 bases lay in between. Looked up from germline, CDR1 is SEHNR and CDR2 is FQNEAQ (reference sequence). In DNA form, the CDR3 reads TGTGCCAGCAGCTTAAGTCGGGGGGGCAGGAGTGGCTACACCTTC. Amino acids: CASSLSRGGRSGYTF.

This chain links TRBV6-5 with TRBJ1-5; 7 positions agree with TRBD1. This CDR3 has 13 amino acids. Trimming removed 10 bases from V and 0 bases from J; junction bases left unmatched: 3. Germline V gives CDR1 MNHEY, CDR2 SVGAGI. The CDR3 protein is CATGQDSNQPQHF. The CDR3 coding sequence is TGTGCCACCGGACAGGATAGCAATCAGCCCCAGCATTTT.

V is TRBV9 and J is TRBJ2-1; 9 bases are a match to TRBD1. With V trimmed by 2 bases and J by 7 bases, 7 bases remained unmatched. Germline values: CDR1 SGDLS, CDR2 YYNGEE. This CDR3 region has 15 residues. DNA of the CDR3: TGTGCCAGCAGCGTTGTACAGGGGGCGCAGAATGAGCAGTTCTTC. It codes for CASSVVQGAQNEQFF. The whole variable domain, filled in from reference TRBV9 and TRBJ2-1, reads DSGVTQTPKHLITATGQRVTLRCSPRSGDLSVYWYQQSLDQGLQFLIQYYNGEERAKGNILERFSAQQFPDLHSELNLSSLELGDSALYFCASSVVQGAQNEQFFGPGTRLTVL.

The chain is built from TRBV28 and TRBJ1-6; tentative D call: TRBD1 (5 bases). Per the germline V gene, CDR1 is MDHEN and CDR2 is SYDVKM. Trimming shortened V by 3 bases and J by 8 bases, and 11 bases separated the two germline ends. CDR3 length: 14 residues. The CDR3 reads CASSFQVGHSPLHF. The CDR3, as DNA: TGTGCCAGCAGTTTTCAGGTGGGGCATTCACCCCTCCACTTT.